The 5 T cell receptor beta chains listed next were all sequenced from one sample in a study of blood T cell repertoires in COVID-19. Assay: immunoSEQ multiplex PCR; the TCRdb copy retains only in-frame clones and omits some. The top ten hold 14% of the sample, which has about 49,000 clones, roughly 84% seen once. The sequenced sample consisted of peripheral blood. These TCRs come from a human donor in a cohort sampled during active COVID-19.

J is TRBJ1-1 and V is TRBV9; 7 nucleotides align to TRBD1. The CDR3 covers 15 residues. CDR1 and CDR2 from the germline V gene are SGDLS and YYNGEE. Unmatched junction bases numbered 6, after V lost 3 bases and J lost 1 base. The CDR3, as DNA: TGTGCCAGCAGCGCAGGGGGGCAATGGAACACTGAAGCTTTCTTT. As protein: CASSAGGQWNTEAFF.

Here the CDR3 DNA reads TGTGCCAGCTCACCGGGGCGGGGAGGCTACACTGAAGCTTTCTTT. Translated, it gives CASSPGRGGYTEAFF. The chain joins TRBV18 to TRBJ1-1; TRBD1 might be the D (5 bases). The CDR3 spans 15 residues. Between the trimmed V and J ends, which lost 3 bases and 3 bases, there was a span of 14 bases. Germline CDR1 and CDR2: KGHSH and LQKENI.

The chain employs TRBV27 and TRBJ1-2, with TRBD1 as a possible D gene (5 bases). Germline assignment: CDR1 MNHEY and CDR2 SMNVEV (reference sequence). Trimming stripped 4 bases from V and 4 bases from J, with 16 bases between. The CDR3 contains 15 residues. The CDR3 sequence: CASSSSTSRVYGYTF. The CDR3 DNA reads as TGTGCCAGCAGTTCGTCAACTTCCAGGGTCTATGGCTACACCTTC.

The J gene is TRBJ2-7, the V gene TRBV12-3 or TRBV12-4; tentatively, D is TRBD2 (7 bases). Deletions cut 5 bases from V and 9 bases from J, with 17 bases between. The CDR3 runs to 13 residues. The CDR3: CASSTTGGRGQYF. CDR3 DNA: TGTGCCAGCAGTACTACCGGGGGGCGAGGGCAGTACTTC.

This chain connects TRBV28 to TRBJ1-4, with D possibly matching TRBD1 (6 bases). The germline V and J ends were trimmed by 3 bases and 5 bases, with 19 bases remaining between them. The germline CDR1 and CDR2 sequences are MDHEN and SYDVKM. The CDR3 is made up of 17 amino acids. The CDR3 bases are TGTGCCAGCAGTTTTTCCCGATCAGCAGGGGCAAATGAAAAACTGTTTTTT. Amino acids: CASSFSRSAGANEKLFF. The complete variable domain, with remaining parts taken from reference TRBV28 and TRBJ1-4, reads DVKVTQSSRYLVKRTGEKVFLECVQDMDHENMFWYRQDPGLGLRLIYFSYDVKMKEKGDIPEGYSVSREKKERFSLILESASTNQTSMYLCASSFSRSAGANEKLFFGSGTQLSVL.